The entry that follows covers one TCR beta chain sequence. The antigen remains undetermined. The assay was immunoSEQ multiplex PCR, and TCRdb's table has in-frame clones only and misses some. The data contain some 170,000 clones, around 89% of them singletons. Germline assignment: CDR1 SGDLS and CDR2 YYNGEE. V gave up 0 bases and J gave up 2 bases, with 9 bases separating them. This CDR3 has 14 amino acids. This sample was included in a study of T cell responses to AZD1222 COVID-19 vaccine. Study results and limitations: Compared with day 0, the breadth and depth of the Spike-specific TCR repertoire rose significantly after two doses of AZD1222.

The receptor comes from an adult who received the MenACWY meningococcal vaccine as a control. The sample was peripheral blood, taken 28 days after the second dose of the MenACWY control vaccine. V usage is TRBV9 and J usage is TRBJ2-7; no definite D call. Here the CDR3 DNA reads TGTGCCAGCAGCGTAGGAGTCAGCCCCTACGAGCAGTACTTC. This translates into CASSVGVSPYEQYF.